This entry is about one TCR beta chain. Relative to the germline gene, one junction end is altered; a read error may explain this. Germline values: CDR1 GTSNPN, CDR2 SVGIG (reference sequence). The CDR3 sequence is 13 residues long. These data belong to a study of blood T cells in healthy people across ages. A J-beta primer mix and a sample-barcoded 5' primer were used in a second PCR of about 6 to 12 cycles. TCRdb re-called the 5' RACE reads through MiXCR, storing one row per CDR3 protein. The sample lists about 1.7 million distinct CDR3 sequences; about 30% were seen once. The chain uses TRBV30 and TRBJ1-6, with D perhaps matching TRBD1 (5 bases). The sequencing sample was made of blood. The TCR sequence derives from a woman aged 25 to 39 in good health. CDR3 amino acids: CVWRERQNSPLHF. The CDR3 coding sequence is TGTGTCTGGAGGGAAAGACAGAATTCACCCCTCCACTTT.